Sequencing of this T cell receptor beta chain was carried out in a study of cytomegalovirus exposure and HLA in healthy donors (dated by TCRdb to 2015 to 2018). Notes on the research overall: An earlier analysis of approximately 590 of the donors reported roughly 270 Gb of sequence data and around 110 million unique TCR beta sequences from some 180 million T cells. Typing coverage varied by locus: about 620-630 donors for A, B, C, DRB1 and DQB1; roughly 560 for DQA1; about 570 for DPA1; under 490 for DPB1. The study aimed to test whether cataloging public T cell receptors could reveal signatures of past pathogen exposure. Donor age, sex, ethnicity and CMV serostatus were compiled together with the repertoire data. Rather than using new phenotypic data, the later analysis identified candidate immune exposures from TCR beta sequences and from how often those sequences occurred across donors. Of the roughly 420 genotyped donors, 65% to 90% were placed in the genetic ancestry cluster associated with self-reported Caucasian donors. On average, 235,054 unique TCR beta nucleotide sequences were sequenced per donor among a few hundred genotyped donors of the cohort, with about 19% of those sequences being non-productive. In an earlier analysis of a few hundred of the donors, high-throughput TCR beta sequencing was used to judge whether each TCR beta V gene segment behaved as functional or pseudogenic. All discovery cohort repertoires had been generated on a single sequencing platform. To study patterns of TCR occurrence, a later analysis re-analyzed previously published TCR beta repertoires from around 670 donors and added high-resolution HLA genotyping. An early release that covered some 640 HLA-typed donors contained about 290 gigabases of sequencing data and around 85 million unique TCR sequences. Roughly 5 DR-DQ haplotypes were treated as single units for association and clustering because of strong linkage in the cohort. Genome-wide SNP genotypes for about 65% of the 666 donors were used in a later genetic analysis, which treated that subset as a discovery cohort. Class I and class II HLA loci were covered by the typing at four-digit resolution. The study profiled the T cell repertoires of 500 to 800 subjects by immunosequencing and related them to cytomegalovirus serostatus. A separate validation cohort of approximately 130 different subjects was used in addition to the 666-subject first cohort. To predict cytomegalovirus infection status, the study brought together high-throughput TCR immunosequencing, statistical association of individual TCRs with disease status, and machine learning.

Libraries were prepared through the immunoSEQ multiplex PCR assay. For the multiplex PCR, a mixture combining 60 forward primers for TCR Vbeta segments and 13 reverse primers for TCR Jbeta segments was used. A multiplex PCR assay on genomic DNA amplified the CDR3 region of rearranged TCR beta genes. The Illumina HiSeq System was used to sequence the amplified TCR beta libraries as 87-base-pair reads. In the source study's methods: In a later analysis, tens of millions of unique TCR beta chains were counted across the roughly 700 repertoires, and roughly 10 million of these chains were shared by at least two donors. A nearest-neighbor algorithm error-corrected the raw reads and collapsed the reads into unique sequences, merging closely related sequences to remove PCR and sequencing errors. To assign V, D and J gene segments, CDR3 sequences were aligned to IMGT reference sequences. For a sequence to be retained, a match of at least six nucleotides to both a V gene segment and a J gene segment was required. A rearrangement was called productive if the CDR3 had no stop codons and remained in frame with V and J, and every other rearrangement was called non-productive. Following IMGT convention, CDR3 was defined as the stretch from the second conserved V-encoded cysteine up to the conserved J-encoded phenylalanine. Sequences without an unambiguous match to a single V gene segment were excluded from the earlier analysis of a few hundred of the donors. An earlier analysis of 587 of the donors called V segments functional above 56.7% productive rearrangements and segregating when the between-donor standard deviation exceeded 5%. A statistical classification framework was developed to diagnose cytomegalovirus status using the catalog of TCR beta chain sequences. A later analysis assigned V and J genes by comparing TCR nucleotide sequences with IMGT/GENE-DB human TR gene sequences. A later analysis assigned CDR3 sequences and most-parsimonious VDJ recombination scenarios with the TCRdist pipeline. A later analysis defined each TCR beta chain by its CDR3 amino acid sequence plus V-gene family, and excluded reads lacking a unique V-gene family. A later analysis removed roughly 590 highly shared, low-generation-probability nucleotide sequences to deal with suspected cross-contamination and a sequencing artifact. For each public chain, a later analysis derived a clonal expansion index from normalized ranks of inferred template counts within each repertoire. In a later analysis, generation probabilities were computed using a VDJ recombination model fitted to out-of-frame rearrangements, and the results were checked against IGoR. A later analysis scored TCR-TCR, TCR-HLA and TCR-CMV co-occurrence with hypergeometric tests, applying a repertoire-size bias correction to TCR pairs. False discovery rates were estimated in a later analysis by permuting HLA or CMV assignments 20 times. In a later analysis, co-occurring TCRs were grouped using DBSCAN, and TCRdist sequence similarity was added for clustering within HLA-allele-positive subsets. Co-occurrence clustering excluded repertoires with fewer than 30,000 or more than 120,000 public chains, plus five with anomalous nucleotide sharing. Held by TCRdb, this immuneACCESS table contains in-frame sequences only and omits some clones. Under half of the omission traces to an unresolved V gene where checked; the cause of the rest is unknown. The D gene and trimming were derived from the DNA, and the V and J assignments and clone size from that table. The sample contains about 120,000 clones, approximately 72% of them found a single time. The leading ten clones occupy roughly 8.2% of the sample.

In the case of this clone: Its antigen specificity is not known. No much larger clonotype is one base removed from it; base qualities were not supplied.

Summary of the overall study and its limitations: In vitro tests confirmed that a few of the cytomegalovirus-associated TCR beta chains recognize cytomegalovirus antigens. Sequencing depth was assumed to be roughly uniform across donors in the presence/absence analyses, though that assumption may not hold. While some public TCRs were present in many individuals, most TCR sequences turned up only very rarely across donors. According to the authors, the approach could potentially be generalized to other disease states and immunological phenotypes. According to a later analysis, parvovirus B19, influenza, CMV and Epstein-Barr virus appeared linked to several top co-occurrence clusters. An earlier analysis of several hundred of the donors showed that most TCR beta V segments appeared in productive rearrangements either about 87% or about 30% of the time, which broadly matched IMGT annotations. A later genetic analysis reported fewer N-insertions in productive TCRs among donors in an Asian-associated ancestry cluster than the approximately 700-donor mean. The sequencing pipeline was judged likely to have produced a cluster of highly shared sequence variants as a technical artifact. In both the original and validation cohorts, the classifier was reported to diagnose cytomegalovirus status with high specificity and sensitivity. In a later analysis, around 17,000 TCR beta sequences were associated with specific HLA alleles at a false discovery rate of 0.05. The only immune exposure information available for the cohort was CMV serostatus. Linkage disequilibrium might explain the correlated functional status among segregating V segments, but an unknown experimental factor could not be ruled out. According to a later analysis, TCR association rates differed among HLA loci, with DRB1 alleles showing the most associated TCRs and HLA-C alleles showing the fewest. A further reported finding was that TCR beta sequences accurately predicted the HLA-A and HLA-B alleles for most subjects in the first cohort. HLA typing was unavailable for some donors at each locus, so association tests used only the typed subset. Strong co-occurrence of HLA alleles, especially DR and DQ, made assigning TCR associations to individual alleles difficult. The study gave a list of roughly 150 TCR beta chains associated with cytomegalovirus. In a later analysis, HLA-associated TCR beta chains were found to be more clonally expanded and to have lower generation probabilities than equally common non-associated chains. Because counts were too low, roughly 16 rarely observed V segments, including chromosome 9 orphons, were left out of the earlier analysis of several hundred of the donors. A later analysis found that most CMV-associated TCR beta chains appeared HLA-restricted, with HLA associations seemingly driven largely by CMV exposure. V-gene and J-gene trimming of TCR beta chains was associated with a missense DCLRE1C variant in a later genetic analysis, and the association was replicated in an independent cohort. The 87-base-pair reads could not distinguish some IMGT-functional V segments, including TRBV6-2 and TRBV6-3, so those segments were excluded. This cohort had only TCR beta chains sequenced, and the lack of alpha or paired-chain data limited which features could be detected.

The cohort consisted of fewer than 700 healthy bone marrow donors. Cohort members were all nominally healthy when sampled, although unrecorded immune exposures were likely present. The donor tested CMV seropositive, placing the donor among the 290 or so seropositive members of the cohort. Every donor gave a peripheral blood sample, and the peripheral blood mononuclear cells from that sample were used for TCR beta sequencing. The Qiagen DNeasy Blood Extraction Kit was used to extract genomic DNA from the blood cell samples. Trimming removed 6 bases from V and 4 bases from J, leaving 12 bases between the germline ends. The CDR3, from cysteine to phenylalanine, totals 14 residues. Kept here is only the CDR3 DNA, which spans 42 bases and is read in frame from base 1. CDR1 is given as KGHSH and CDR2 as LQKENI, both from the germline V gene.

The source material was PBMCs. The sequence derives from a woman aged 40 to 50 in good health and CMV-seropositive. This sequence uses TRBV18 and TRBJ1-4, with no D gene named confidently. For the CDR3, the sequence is CASSPARSNEKLFF. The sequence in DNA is TGTGCCAGCTCCCCCGCTAGGAGTAATGAAAAACTGTTTTTT.